Each of the 12 T cell receptor beta chains below was sequenced from the same sample in a study of T cell repertoires in cytomegalovirus infection. These receptors lack a known antigen. Each CDR3 protein gets one entry after TCRdb re-called the reads with MiXCR. This table has fewer than 30,000 distinct CDR3 sequences, about a fifth appearing once. Source: CD8+ T cells from cultured PBMCs, taken from culture after CMV antigen stimulation. Every receptor here comes from a human donor in good health (CMV status not recorded). Some clones in this sample may be carry-over from other donors' samples.

In its sample, this clonotype was seen many times. CDR3 bases: TGTGCCAGCAGTGTATGGAACACTGAAGCTTTCTTT. This sequence encodes CASSVWNTEAFF. The chain couples TRBV5-6 to TRBJ1-1; D gene uncertain. The CDR3 is made up of 12 amino acids. The germline CDR1 and CDR2 sequences are SGHDT and YYEEEE. Between the trimmed V and J ends, which lost 5 bases and 1 base, there was a span of 6 bases.

The J gene is TRBJ2-7, the V gene TRBV12-3 or TRBV12-4; 16 positions match TRBD2. This CDR3 spans 16 amino acids. Trimming removed 7 bases from V and 7 bases from J; junction bases left unmatched: 10. The CDR3 bases are TGTGCCAGCATTAAAGGGACTAGCGGGAGGGCCGGTGAGCAGTACTTC. It codes for CASIKGTSGRAGEQYF.

This clonotype was seen a few times. The chain is built from TRBV7-2 and TRBJ1-5; D unclear. Trimming took off 5 bases at V and 0 bases at J, with 11 bases between the two ends. Germline CDR1 SGHTA, CDR2 FQGNSA. This CDR3 is 15 amino acids long. This CDR3 reads CASSPDGFSNQPQHF. The CDR3 coding sequence is TGTGCCAGCAGCCCAGACGGATTTAGCAATCAGCCCCAGCATTTT.

This clonotype has more than one count but fewer than ten. The chain is built from TRBV27 and TRBJ2-3; D unresolved. Germline-derived CDR1 and CDR2 are MNHEY and SMNVEV (reference sequence). V shed 3 bases and J shed 6 bases, with 19 bases lying between them. CDR3 size: 16 residues. CDR3 in DNA: TGTGCCAGCAGTTTGTTAGGTTTCCGGCCTATCGATACGCAGTATTTT. Translation gives CASSLLGFRPIDTQYF.

The chain is built from TRBV7-2 and TRBJ2-3, with 7 bases that match TRBD2. Germline CDR1 is SGHTA and CDR2 is FQGNSA. The CDR3 spans 16 residues. V trimming: 3 bases; J trimming: 2 bases; junction bases outside the gene matches: 8. The chain's CDR3 is CASSFNLAGSTDTQYF. The CDR3 bases are TGTGCCAGCAGCTTTAACTTAGCGGGCTCCACAGATACGCAGTATTTT.

The rearrangement joins TRBV6-1 to TRBJ2-7; possibly TRBD1 or TRBD2 for D (5 bases each). Germline V gene lookup returns CDR1 MNHNS and CDR2 SASEGT. The CDR3 runs to 15 residues. V lost 1 base, J lost 0 bases, and 10 bases lay in between. CDR3 sequence: CASSEGDGSSYEQYF. The CDR3 DNA is TGTGCCAGCAGTGAAGGGGACGGCAGCTCCTACGAGCAGTACTTC.

The sample holds a few counts of this clonotype. The chain recombines TRBV25-1 with TRBJ2-7; D is perhaps TRBD1 or TRBD2 (5 bases each). The germline CDR1 and CDR2 sequences are MGHDK and SYGVNS. The CDR3 covers 12 residues. Trimming removed 7 bases at V and 3 bases at J, with 10 bases between. DNA for the CDR3: TGTGCCAGCACCCAGGGAGTCTACGAGCAGTACTTC. This sequence encodes CASTQGVYEQYF.

Ten or more counts support this clonotype. The rearrangement links TRBV7-9 to TRBJ2-7; TRBD2 is a possible D gene (6 bases). Deletions cut 5 bases from V and 3 bases from J, with 23 bases between. This CDR3 comprises 17 residues. Germline loops: CDR1 SEHNR, CDR2 FQNEAQ (reference sequence). CDR3 bases: TGTGCCAGCAGCCACTCGCGACCGGGAGCCAGGTTCTACGAGCAGTACTTC. Protein sequence: CASSHSRPGARFYEQYF. Based on the CDR3 plus reference TRBV7-9 and TRBJ2-7, the full variable domain is DTGVSQNPRHKITKRGQNVTFRCDPISEHNRLYWYRQTLGQGPEFLTYFQNEAQLEKSRLLSDRFSAERPKGSFSTLEIQRTEQGDSAMYLCASSHSRPGARFYEQYFGPGTRLTVT.

This clonotype was seen only a few times. The chain couples TRBV7-2 to TRBJ2-3; 10 bases fit TRBD1. J was trimmed by 8 bases and V by 5 bases; bases with no gene match: 7. In germline, CDR1 is SGHTA, CDR2 FQGNSA. This CDR3 contains 14 residues. CDR3 sequence (DNA): TGTGCCAGCAGCCCCGGGACAGGGGAACGTACGCAGTATTTT. This encodes CASSPGTGERTQYF.

This clonotype was found many times. The chain combines TRBV2 with TRBJ2-7; D ambiguous. In germline, CDR1 is SNHLY, CDR2 FYNNEI. This CDR3 contains 11 residues. With 5 bases removed from V and 2 bases from J, the gap between germline ends came to 4 bases. The DNA of the CDR3 is TGTGCCAGCAGTCCGGCCTACGAGCAGTACTTC. Its protein is CASSPAYEQYF.

In this sample, this clonotype turned up many times. The chain has TRBV28 and TRBJ2-1; D is unresolved. The CDR3 has 12 residues. V was clipped by 4 bases and J by 8 bases, with 9 bases between them. Germline CDR1 reads MDHEN; CDR2 reads SYDVKM. The CDR3 loop reads CASSSPVHEQFF. For the CDR3, the DNA is TGTGCCAGCAGTTCGCCGGTACATGAGCAGTTCTTC.

This clonotype was picked up a small number of times. This chain connects TRBV7-9 to TRBJ2-5; D not resolved. The CDR3 consists of 15 residues. Trimming left V 2 bases short and J 3 bases short, with 13 bases between. Germline-derived CDR1 and CDR2 are SEHNR and FQNEAQ (reference sequence). The CDR3 bases are TGTGCCAGCAGCTTACGGTCAGGATTCAAAGAGACCCAGTACTTC. It specifies CASSLRSGFKETQYF.